Presented here are 4 T cell receptor beta chains from one specimen sequenced in a study of long-term antiretroviral therapy in people with HIV. It was version v3.0 of the immunoSEQ assay that was run at survey level. The table came from immunoSEQ multiplex PCR; TCRdb's copy has only in-frame clones and leaves some out. This sample has 20,000 or so clones, with roughly 90% found just once. The sequences come from unsorted PBMCs, collected 1.8 years before starting antiretroviral therapy. The source of these receptors is a man aged 45-65 years with HIV.

This clone was detected a few times. The chain recombines TRBV4-2 with TRBJ1-1; D perhaps matches TRBD1 (5 bases). The CDR3 covers 16 residues. Germline V gives CDR1 LGHNA, CDR2 YNFKEQ. V lost 0 bases to trimming and J lost 1 base, with 12 bases between them. CDR3 nucleotide sequence: TGTGCCAGCAGCCAAGAGGCAGCAGGGTGGAACACTGAAGCTTTCTTT. Translation: CASSQEAAGWNTEAFF.

The V gene is TRBV2, the J gene TRBJ1-6; D gene uncertain. The CDR3 extends over 17 amino acids. V lost 5 bases and J lost 2, with 16 bases in between. Germline loops: CDR1 SNHLY, CDR2 FYNNEI. For the CDR3, the DNA is TGTGCCAGCAGTTTCACCGGGAGGAATGCCTATAATTCACCCCTCCACTTT. This codes for CASSFTGRNAYNSPLHF.

The chain carries TRBV10-3 and TRBJ2-3; maybe TRBD2 (6 bases). Trimming took 2 bases from V and 2 from J, leaving 11 bases between them. Germline V gene sequence: CDR1 ENHRY, CDR2 SYGVKD. The CDR3 is 15 residues long. The chain's CDR3 is CAISEGTWATDTQYF. DNA of the CDR3: TGTGCCATCAGTGAGGGGACTTGGGCCACAGATACGCAGTATTTT.

For the CDR3, the DNA is TGTGCCATCAGTGTGACTAGCGGGAACACAGATACGCAGTATTTT. It is translated as CAISVTSGNTDTQYF. The chain links TRBV10-3 to TRBJ2-3; 11 bases map to TRBD2. V lost 4 bases, J lost 2 bases, and 2 bases stayed unmatched. Germline loops: CDR1 ENHRY, CDR2 SYGVKD. CDR3 length: 15 amino acids.